A selection of T cell receptor beta chains follows, all from one sample in a study of blood T cell repertoires in COVID-19. TCRdb's table, derived via immunoSEQ multiplex PCR, lists solely in-frame clones and lacks some. The sample holds under 350,000 clones; 70% to 90% are singletons and the top ten take about 4%. Sequencing was done on a sample of PBMCs or T cells enriched from blood (not recorded which). The source is a woman in her thirties or forties with acute COVID-19. Each CDR3 is given with its conserved first and last residue. Each record gives: J gene, V gene, clone size, CDR3 length, D gene, CDR3 DNA, CDR3 protein. A D gene is named only where the DNA matches it firmly. Rows give clone size only sometimes, using once, few, many, or a class for an expanded clone.

>TRBJ1-3|TRBV7-2|once|17|.
TGTGCCAGCAGCTTAGCCCACGGGGGTGTTTTTGGAAACACCATATATTTT
CASSLAHGGVFGNTIYF
>TRBJ1-2|TRBV28|.|13|TRBD1
TGTGCCAGCACTTCCGGGACAGGCTATGGCTACACCTTC
CASTSGTGYGYTF
>TRBJ2-5|TRBV5-1|.|15|.
TGCGCCAGCAGCTTGGAGGCGGGCCGCGGGGAGACCCAGTACTTC
CASSLEAGRGETQYF
>TRBJ2-7|TRBV18|.|16|TRBD1
TGTGCCAGCTCACCACCGGTCGGGACAGGGGACTACGAGCAGTACTTC
CASSPPVGTGDYEQYF
>TRBJ2-7|TRBV7-9|few|15|.
TGTGCCAGCAGCGCCTCAGACCTCGGGTCCTACGAGCAGTACTTC
CASSASDLGSYEQYF
>TRBJ1-4|TRBV3-1/TRBV3-2|.|14|TRBD1
TGTGCCAGCAGCCAACGGACAGGGACTGAAAAACTGTTTTTT
CASSQRTGTEKLFF
>TRBJ2-5|TRBV18|.|17|TRBD2
TGTGCCAGCTCACTCCCGGGGCTAGCGGGGGGGCGTGAGACCCAGTACTTC
CASSLPGLAGGRETQYF
>TRBJ2-4|TRBV5-1|.|17|TRBD1
TGCGCCAGCAGCTTGGATGCAGGGGGCGCAAAACAAAACATTCAGTACTTC
CASSLDAGGAKQNIQYF
>TRBJ1-5|TRBV7-9|few|16|.
TGTGCCAGCAGCTTAAATTCAGAATATAGCAATCAGCCCCAGCATTTT
CASSLNSEYSNQPQHF
>TRBJ1-1|TRBV19|.|18|TRBD1
TGTGCCAGTAGTTCACTATTGGGGACAGGGCCCGACCTAGTTGAAGCTTTCTTT
CASSSLLGTGPDLVEAFF
>TRBJ1-1|TRBV29-1|.|12|TRBD1
TGCAGCGTCGCGACAGGGGGGCCTGAAGCTTTCTTT
CSVATGGPEAFF
>TRBJ2-3|TRBV6-5|.|15|.
TGTGCCACCCTGAGGGGGGGGATCCTTACAGATACGCAGTATTTT
CATLRGGILTDTQYF
>TRBJ2-5|TRBV5-4|.|13|.
TGTGCCAGCAGTCAACAATTACAAGAGACCCAGTACTTC
CASSQQLQETQYF
>TRBJ2-1|TRBV27|.|18|TRBD2
TGTGCCAGCAGTTCCCTGGGACTAGCGGGAGGGAAGGACAATGAGCAGTTCTTC
CASSSLGLAGGKDNEQFF
>TRBJ1-2|TRBV4-2|once|16|.
TGTGCCAGCAGCCAAGAGGAGGGCGCCGGGATCTATGGCTACACCTTC
CASSQEEGAGIYGYTF
>TRBJ2-1|TRBV9|.|17|.
TGTGCCAGCAGCGTAGGGGCTAGCGTGCACACCTACAATGAGCAGTTCTTC
CASSVGASVHTYNEQFF
>TRBJ2-3|TRBV7-9|.|17|TRBD2
TGTGCCAGCAGCCCCTCCGGGCTAGCGGGAGTCACAGATACGCAGTATTTT
CASSPSGLAGVTDTQYF
>TRBJ1-1|TRBV9|.|15|.
TGTGCCAGCAGCGTAGGCCCAGGGCTGAACACTGAAGCTTTCTTT
CASSVGPGLNTEAFF
>TRBJ1-2|TRBV7-2|once|17|.
TGTGCCAGCAGCTTCATTTCCCCCAGGGGTTCGGGTTATGGCTACACCTTC
CASSFISPRGSGYGYTF
>TRBJ1-5|TRBV7-2|.|15|.
TGTGCCAGCAGCCTCGACGGCGGAGCAAATCAGCCCCAGCATTTT
CASSLDGGANQPQHF
>TRBJ2-3|TRBV28|.|21|TRBD2
TGTGCCAGCAGTTCCAACTATCTCAAACCAGAAGGCGGGAGAAGGACAGATACGCAGTATTTT
CASSSNYLKPEGGRRTDTQYF
>TRBJ1-6|TRBV4-2|.|13|TRBD1
TGTGCCAGCAGCCAGGCAGGGGGTGGACCCCTCCACTTT
CASSQAGGGPLHF
>TRBJ2-7|TRBV3-1/TRBV3-2|.|15|TRBD1
TGTGCCAGCTCATCCAAAGGGACAGGGTTCTACGAGCAGTACTTC
CASSSKGTGFYEQYF
>TRBJ2-3|TRBV27|.|16|.
TGTGCCAGCAGCTTCAGGGGAGGGCCGAGCACAGATACGCAGTATTTT
CASSFRGGPSTDTQYF
>TRBJ1-2|TRBV5-5|.|17|TRBD1
TGTGCCAGCAGCTTGGGAAGGGGACAGCGACTTAACTATGGCTACACCTTC
CASSLGRGQRLNYGYTF
>TRBJ1-1|TRBV6-4|.|16|TRBD1
TGTGCCAGCAGTAACTCTCCAGACAGGGGTGGTACTGAAGCTTTCTTT
CASSNSPDRGGTEAFF
>TRBJ2-5|TRBV4-3|few|15|TRBD2
TGCGCCAGCAGCCAAGATAGCGGGAGAGGAGAGACCCAGTACTTC
CASSQDSGRGETQYF
>TRBJ2-1|TRBV5-4|.|15|.
TGTGCCAGCAGCTTGCAAGGGGGACCCTACAATGAGCAGTTCTTC
CASSLQGGPYNEQFF
>TRBJ1-2|TRBV28|.|17|.
TGTGCCAGCCACCTGCCGATCCCAGGGCAGTTAGGCTATGGCTACACCTTC
CASHLPIPGQLGYGYTF
>TRBJ2-7|TRBV9|once|14|.
TGTGCCAGCAGCGTGGGGCCGGACACCTACGAGCAGTACTTC
CASSVGPDTYEQYF
>TRBJ2-1|TRBV9|once|16|TRBD1
TGTGCCAGCAGCGCGGACAGGGGGGTTTCCTACAATGAGCAGTTCTTC
CASSADRGVSYNEQFF
>TRBJ2-5|TRBV28|.|12|TRBD1
TGTGCCAGAAGGGGGCGAGGAGAGACCCAGTACTTC
CARRGRGETQYF
>TRBJ2-1|TRBV18|once|14|.
TGTGCCAGCTCACCCACTAGCTCCTACAATGAGCAGTTCTTC
CASSPTSSYNEQFF
>TRBJ1-4|TRBV25-1|.|15|.
TGTGCCAGCAGTGAATGGAGGGGTTCTAATGAAAAACTGTTTTTT
CASSEWRGSNEKLFF
>TRBJ2-3|TRBV7-3|few|13|.
TGTGCCAGCAGCTCGCAGGGTGGAGATACGCAGTATTTT
CASSSQGGDTQYF
>TRBJ2-2|TRBV12-3/TRBV12-4|.|12|.
TGTGCCAGCAGAGTCCAGGGCGGGGAGCTGTTTTTT
CASRVQGGELFF
>TRBJ1-2|TRBV28|.|17|TRBD1
TGTGCCAGCAGTTTATCTAGACAGGGTTCCCTATTCTATGGCTACACCTTC
CASSLSRQGSLFYGYTF
>TRBJ1-2|TRBV6-5|.|15|TRBD1
TGTGCCAGCAGTTATCGGGACAGGGGGTCCTATGGCTACACCTTC
CASSYRDRGSYGYTF
>TRBJ2-5|TRBV5-6|.|17|TRBD2
TGTGCCAGCAGCGAAGAGCGGGACTCGGCTTTGCAAGAGACCCAGTACTTC
CASSEERDSALQETQYF
>TRBJ1-2|TRBV9|.|15|.
TGTGCCAGCAGCCCCGGGGACTTGCGAGGCTTTGGCTACACCTTC
CASSPGDLRGFGYTF
>TRBJ1-1|TRBV5-4|.|14|.
TGTGCCAGCAGCTTGGAGGACAGGAACACTGAAGCTTTCTTT
CASSLEDRNTEAFF
>TRBJ2-6|TRBV28|once|18|.
TGTGCCAGCGTGTCTGGGGGGGCTCATGACTCTGGGGCCAACGTCCTGACTTTC
CASVSGGAHDSGANVLTF
>TRBJ2-1|TRBV19|.|15|TRBD1
TGTGCCAGTAGATCGGACAGGAGCCCTTACAATGAGCAGTTCTTC
CASRSDRSPYNEQFF
>TRBJ1-4|TRBV7-2|.|17|TRBD1
TGTGCCAGCAGCTTAAGTCTAACGAGGGGGCCAGGGGAAAAACTGTTTTTT
CASSLSLTRGPGEKLFF
>TRBJ2-1|TRBV19|few|12|TRBD1
TGTGCCAGTAGTGAGGACAGGGTTCGGCAGTTCTTC
CASSEDRVRQFF
>TRBJ1-1|TRBV24-1|.|13|.
TGTGCCACCAGTGATGACAGAAACACTGAAGCTTTCTTT
CATSDDRNTEAFF
>TRBJ2-1|TRBV7-6|.|13|TRBD2
TGTGCCAGCAGCGCGAGCGGGGGTAATGAGCAGTTCTTC
CASSASGGNEQFF
>TRBJ2-1|TRBV4-2|.|18|TRBD2
TGTGCCAGCAGCCAAGAGTTTCGGACTAGCGGCCTCTACAATGAGCAGTTCTTC
CASSQEFRTSGLYNEQFF
>TRBJ2-3|TRBV11-2|.|17|TRBD2
TGTGCCAGCAGCCTAGGGGGGCTAGCGGGAGGTCCAGATACGCAGTATTTT
CASSLGGLAGGPDTQYF
>TRBJ2-3|TRBV28|once|15|.
TGTGCCAGCAGCCCACACGGAGGCGGGACAGATACGCAGTATTTT
CASSPHGGGTDTQYF
>TRBJ1-1|TRBV25-1|.|14|.
TGTGCCAGCAGTTCCCACAAACCGACAGGTGAAGCTTTCTTT
CASSSHKPTGEAFF
>TRBJ2-3|TRBV14|.|12|TRBD1
TGTGCCAGCAGCCTGACAGGGATAACGCAGTATTTT
CASSLTGITQYF
>TRBJ1-1|TRBV6-2/TRBV6-3|.|17|.
TGTGCCAGCAGTTACCCACGGACAGATGCCATGAACACTGAAGCTTTCTTT
CASSYPRTDAMNTEAFF
>TRBJ1-4|TRBV28|.|18|.
TGTGCCAGCAGTTTATCCCAGAGAGGGCTGGTCATTATGAGGAAACTGTTTTTT
CASSLSQRGLVIMRKLFF